This is a list of T cell receptor beta chains from one sample in a study of early T cells in non-severe SARS-CoV-2 infection. In TCRdb, the 5' RACE reads were re-called with MiXCR into one record per CDR3 protein. The data contain fewer than 85,000 distinct CDR3 sequences, approximately 10% of them singletons. This material consisted of whole blood, taken at baseline. The receptors were sampled from an adult who was a healthcare worker with PCR-confirmed SARS-CoV-2 infection or an uninfected control (not recorded which). Each CDR3 is given with its conserved first and last residue. A D gene is named only where the DNA matches it firmly. Clone size is shown for a subset of rows, as once, few, many or a class of expanded clone.

d_gene	v_gene	abundance	j_gene	CDR3aa
-	TRBV28	few	TRBJ2-5	CASSPRRFQETQYF
-	TRBV7-2	many	TRBJ2-1	CASSLPPSSYYNEQFF
-	TRBV7-2	many	TRBJ1-1	CASSWRQGGTEAFF
TRBD2	TRBV29-1	-	TRBJ2-2	CSAGLAGNTGELFF
-	TRBV2	many	TRBJ2-1	CASKVTALYNEQFF
TRBD1	TRBV4-1	many	TRBJ1-2	CASSQSDRGYGYTF
-	TRBV5-6	many	TRBJ2-7	CASSLGPANYEQYF
-	TRBV7-6	few	TRBJ2-7	CASSVGFSYEQYF
-	TRBV5-1	few	TRBJ1-3	CASSQGNSGNTIYF
-	TRBV6-2/TRBV6-3	many	TRBJ2-7	CASSRMYEQYF
-	TRBV14	few	TRBJ2-5	CASSQGDVTPQETQYF
-	TRBV29-1	-	TRBJ2-1	CSVVRGFYNEQFF
-	TRBV28	-	TRBJ2-3	CASTGGEDTQYF
-	TRBV24-1	few	TRBJ1-1	CATRIRGEAFF